One T cell receptor (beta chain) is described in this entry. Its antigen is unidentified. The data are from a study of cytomegalovirus exposure and HLA in healthy donors. Whole-study context: T cells numbering around 170 million yielded more than 95 million unique TCR beta sequences in an earlier analysis.

The PCR contained 60 Vbeta and 13 Jbeta primers. Libraries were prepared by immunoSEQ multiplex PCR; TCRdb keeps only in-frame clonotypes and omits some of them. The sample consists of 150,000 to 200,000 clones, roughly 80% of them appearing once. The V gene end was trimmed by 0 bases and the J gene end by 5 bases; junction bases not matched to a gene: 6. Germline loops: CDR1 SGHAT, CDR2 FQDESV (reference sequence). The CDR3 is made up of 15 amino acids. Overall study results and limits: In a later analysis, common viral pathogens appeared linked to several of the most significant clusters. A later analysis found that most CMV-associated TCR beta chains appeared HLA-restricted. An ancestry cluster, one associated with Asian ancestry, reportedly showed fewer N-insertions than the approximately 670-donor mean in a later analysis.

The chain employs TRBV11-1 and TRBJ1-1, with 7 bases that match TRBD1. Sequenced: PBMCs. The source is a woman aged 40-49 years in good health and CMV-seropositive. CDR3 residues: CASSLASTGRTEAFF. The CDR3 coding sequence is TGTGCCAGCAGCTTAGCGTCGACAGGGAGGACTGAAGCTTTCTTT.